Presented here are 7 T cell receptor beta chains from one specimen sequenced in a study of OX40 agonist ivuxolimab in advanced cancers. The method was immunoSEQ multiplex PCR; TCRdb's version includes in-frame clones alone and lacks a portion of them. The sample has 30,000 to 35,000 clones; 65% to 75% are singletons. The material sequenced was CD4+ or CD8+ T cells sorted from blood, taken in a trial of the OX40 agonist ivuxolimab. These receptors all come from an adult with an advanced solid tumor such as melanoma, head and neck, liver or kidney cancer.

V gene TRBV12-5 combines with J gene TRBJ2-2; D is unclear. Germline values: CDR1 LGHNT, CDR2 FRNRAP. The CDR3 sequence is 11 residues long. Trimming shortened V by 4 bases and J by 5 bases, and 2 bases separated the two germline ends. The CDR3 nucleotides are TGTGCTAGTGGTTATACCGGGGAGCTGTTTTTT. Translating gives CASGYTGELFF.

The J gene is TRBJ2-7, the V gene TRBV2; 7 nucleotides line up with TRBD1. This CDR3 region has 14 residues. Trimming removed 3 bases from V and 4 bases from J; junction bases left unmatched: 6. CDR1 and CDR2 from the germline V gene are SNHLY and FYNNEI. The CDR3 bases are TGTGCCAGCAGTGACCGTTCAGGGGGATACGAGCAGTACTTC. Protein product: CASSDRSGGYEQYF.

For this clone: Other nucleotide sequences in the sample specify the same CDR3. The V and J genes are TRBV15 and TRBJ1-3, with unresolved D. CDR1 is LNHNV, CDR2 YYDKDF, per germline (reference sequence). This CDR3 contains 16 residues. V was cut by 0 bases and J by 0 bases, with 9 bases left in between. The CDR3 DNA reads TGTGCCACCAGCAGAGATCGGGAGTCCTCTGGAAACACCATATATTTT. Amino acid sequence: CATSRDRESSGNTIYF.

The chain has TRBV21-1 and TRBJ2-5; the table's D call TRBD1 went unverified against the DNA. TRBV21-1 is a pseudogene segment. This CDR3 has 16 residues. The CDR3 spells CASSPRIFDRDETQYF. For the CDR3, the DNA is TGTGCCAGCAGCCCGCGAATATTTGACAGGGATGAGACCCAGTACTTC.

The chain has TRBV6-5 and TRBJ1-1; 9 positions agree with TRBD1. Trimming removed 6 bases from V and 5 bases from J; junction bases left unmatched: 7. The length of the CDR3 is 14 residues. The V gene's germline CDR1 is MNHEY and CDR2 SVGAGI. In DNA, the CDR3 is TGTGCCAGCAGCAGACAGGGGGATCGAACTGAAGCTTTCTTT. It encodes CASSRQGDRTEAFF.

This chain uses TRBV6-5 with TRBJ1-1, with D perhaps matching TRBD1 (5 bases). Germline CDR1 is MNHEY and CDR2 is SVGAGI. The CDR3 is made up of 12 amino acids. The V end lost 4 bases, the J end lost 5 bases, and 8 bases lay between the germline ends. The CDR3 DNA is TGTGCCAGCAGTTTCGGGGGGACTGAAGCTTTCTTT. Translated: CASSFGGTEAFF.

The chain is built from TRBV7-8 and TRBJ2-3, with 10 bases identical to TRBD2. The V segment lost 3 bases and the J segment 6 bases; nucleotides outside the gene matches: 6. Germline V gives CDR1 SGHVS, CDR2 FQNEAQ. This CDR3 has 15 residues. This CDR3 is CASSFGSGGPDTQYF. DNA for the CDR3: TGTGCCAGCAGCTTCGGTAGCGGGGGGCCCGATACGCAGTATTTT.